This T cell receptor (beta chain) was observed in a study of shared clonotypes between healthy human individuals. Germline V lookup: CDR1 MNHEY, CDR2 SMNVEV (reference sequence). This CDR3 comprises 16 residues. Trimming stripped 0 bases from V and 5 bases from J, with 15 bases between. Sequenced by immunoSEQ multiplex PCR; TCRdb stores in-frame clones only, minus some. The sample records some 1.5 million clones, 95% to 97% being singletons. The gene calls are TRBV27 and TRBJ2-3; D is tentatively TRBD1 or TRBD2 (5 bases each). The source material was naive CD4+ T cells sorted from blood. Noted subset: CD45RA+ positively selected. The clonotype originates from a man aged 25 to 45 in good health. CDR3 coding DNA: TGTGCCAGCAGTTTATCCCCCGCCGGGGCTGGAGATACGCAGTATTTT. It encodes CASSLSPAGAGDTQYF.